The clone carrying this TCR beta chain was detected a few times. What it recognizes is unknown. Drawing of peripheral blood yielded approximately 10 milliliters from each donor. The data derive from a study of blood T cells in healthy people across ages. Study-wide results and limits: Greater diversity and more naive CD4+ cells were seen in long-lived donors than in aged donors.

The second PCR ran about 6 to 11 cycles with a sample-barcoded 5' primer and J-beta primers. TCRdb ran MiXCR on the 5' RACE reads and lists one entry per CDR3 protein. Here the sample spans 1,500,000 or so distinct CDR3 sequences, approximately 43% being singletons. The CDR3 has 14 amino acids. With 2 bases removed from V and 5 bases from J, the gap between germline ends came to 12 bases. CDR1 is MNHNS, CDR2 SASEGT, per germline. Material for sequencing was blood. The chain links TRBV6-1 to TRBJ1-1, with D possibly being TRBD1 (5 bases). The origin of this receptor is a woman younger than 30 in good health. Here the CDR3 reads CASSEWAGGTEAFF. In nucleotides, the CDR3 is TGTGCCAGCAGTGAATGGGCTGGGGGAACTGAAGCTTTCTTT.